This is a list of T cell receptor beta chains from one sample in a study of cytomegalovirus exposure and HLA in healthy donors. The protocol was immunoSEQ multiplex PCR, while the TCRdb copy is restricted to in-frame clones and leaves out a portion. The table has about 160,000 clones, roughly 85% seen once; the top ten hold around 0.89%. Specimen: PBMCs. Receptor source: a woman between 50 and 59 years old in good health and CMV-seropositive. The CDR3 runs from the conserved cysteine through the conserved F or W. The order of the fields is V gene, CDR3 protein.

>TRBV28
CASSLLAGGPIEQFF
>TRBV18
CASSPQGPYEQYF
>TRBV2
CASSADRGRNEKLFF
>TRBV5-1
CASSLGQNTDTQYF
>TRBV19
CASTRTSGSGYEQYF
>TRBV5-1
CASSPLSGANVLTF
>TRBV2
CASTPWDRAEKLFF
>TRBV7-2
CASSLAARTVQETQYF
>TRBV6-1
CASSGLGGPNEKLFF
>TRBV28
CASNGAGLADTQYF
>TRBV19
CASSITGYNEQFF
>TRBV27
CASSPRLATIAEQFF
>TRBV5-1
CASSWTDSSYEQYF
>TRBV28
CASSFAQGREKYQETQYF
>TRBV2
CASEEQGYNEQFF
>TRBV7-2
CASSLGLAEETQYF
>TRBV4-3
CASSQGSNSPLHF
>TRBV15
CATSRQDWLGETQYF
>TRBV15
CATSRDFHGTGLPEAFF
>TRBV11-2
CASSPEPGAEAFF
>TRBV2
CASSARRQAMNTEAFF
>TRBV4-1
CASSQETGTTEYF
>TRBV5-1
CASSPGQGHHEQYF
>TRBV6-6
CASSPGGRNGYTF
>TRBV10-2
CATQRLAGSYEQYF
>TRBV30
CAWSVRGGTEAFF
>TRBV15
CATRDRVLYSTDTQYF
>TRBV11-3
CASMEGDGYTF
>TRBV2
CASSKQGSPEAFF
>TRBV6-4
CASSDPRAGDSKNIQYF
>TRBV7-2
CASSSDRLLNTEAFF
>TRBV7-2
CARGGLYNTGELFF
>TRBV4-1
CASSQEEWGPLQETQYF
>TRBV7-3
CASSQNSGSYNEQFF
>TRBV12-5
CASGLSPTGLGNQPQHF
>TRBV30
CAWTWGGDTEAFF
>TRBV5-1
CASSLGTGGSTEAFF
>TRBV2
CASRREMLTSGRSGELFF
>TRBV2
CASSEGTGEGEQFF
>TRBV9
CASSVGGTGELFF
>TRBV27
CASSSRDRAGITEAFF
>TRBV7-2
CASSRTSGSYNEQFF
>TRBV9
CASSVATGNDNYGYTF
>TRBV28
CASSLRTALTGYTF
>TRBV6-4
CASSDGAGGAYNEQFF
>TRBV5-1
CASSLDDRGTEAFF
>TRBV5-4
CASSLVGRRPGGYTF
>TRBV29-1
CSASGWGGTGELFF
>TRBV7-6
CASSSGQGVYNEQFF
>TRBV9
CASSEGGSTDTQYF
>TRBV5-4
CASSLNTRGTTGYTF
>TRBV6-1
CASSALLAGGLPEQFF